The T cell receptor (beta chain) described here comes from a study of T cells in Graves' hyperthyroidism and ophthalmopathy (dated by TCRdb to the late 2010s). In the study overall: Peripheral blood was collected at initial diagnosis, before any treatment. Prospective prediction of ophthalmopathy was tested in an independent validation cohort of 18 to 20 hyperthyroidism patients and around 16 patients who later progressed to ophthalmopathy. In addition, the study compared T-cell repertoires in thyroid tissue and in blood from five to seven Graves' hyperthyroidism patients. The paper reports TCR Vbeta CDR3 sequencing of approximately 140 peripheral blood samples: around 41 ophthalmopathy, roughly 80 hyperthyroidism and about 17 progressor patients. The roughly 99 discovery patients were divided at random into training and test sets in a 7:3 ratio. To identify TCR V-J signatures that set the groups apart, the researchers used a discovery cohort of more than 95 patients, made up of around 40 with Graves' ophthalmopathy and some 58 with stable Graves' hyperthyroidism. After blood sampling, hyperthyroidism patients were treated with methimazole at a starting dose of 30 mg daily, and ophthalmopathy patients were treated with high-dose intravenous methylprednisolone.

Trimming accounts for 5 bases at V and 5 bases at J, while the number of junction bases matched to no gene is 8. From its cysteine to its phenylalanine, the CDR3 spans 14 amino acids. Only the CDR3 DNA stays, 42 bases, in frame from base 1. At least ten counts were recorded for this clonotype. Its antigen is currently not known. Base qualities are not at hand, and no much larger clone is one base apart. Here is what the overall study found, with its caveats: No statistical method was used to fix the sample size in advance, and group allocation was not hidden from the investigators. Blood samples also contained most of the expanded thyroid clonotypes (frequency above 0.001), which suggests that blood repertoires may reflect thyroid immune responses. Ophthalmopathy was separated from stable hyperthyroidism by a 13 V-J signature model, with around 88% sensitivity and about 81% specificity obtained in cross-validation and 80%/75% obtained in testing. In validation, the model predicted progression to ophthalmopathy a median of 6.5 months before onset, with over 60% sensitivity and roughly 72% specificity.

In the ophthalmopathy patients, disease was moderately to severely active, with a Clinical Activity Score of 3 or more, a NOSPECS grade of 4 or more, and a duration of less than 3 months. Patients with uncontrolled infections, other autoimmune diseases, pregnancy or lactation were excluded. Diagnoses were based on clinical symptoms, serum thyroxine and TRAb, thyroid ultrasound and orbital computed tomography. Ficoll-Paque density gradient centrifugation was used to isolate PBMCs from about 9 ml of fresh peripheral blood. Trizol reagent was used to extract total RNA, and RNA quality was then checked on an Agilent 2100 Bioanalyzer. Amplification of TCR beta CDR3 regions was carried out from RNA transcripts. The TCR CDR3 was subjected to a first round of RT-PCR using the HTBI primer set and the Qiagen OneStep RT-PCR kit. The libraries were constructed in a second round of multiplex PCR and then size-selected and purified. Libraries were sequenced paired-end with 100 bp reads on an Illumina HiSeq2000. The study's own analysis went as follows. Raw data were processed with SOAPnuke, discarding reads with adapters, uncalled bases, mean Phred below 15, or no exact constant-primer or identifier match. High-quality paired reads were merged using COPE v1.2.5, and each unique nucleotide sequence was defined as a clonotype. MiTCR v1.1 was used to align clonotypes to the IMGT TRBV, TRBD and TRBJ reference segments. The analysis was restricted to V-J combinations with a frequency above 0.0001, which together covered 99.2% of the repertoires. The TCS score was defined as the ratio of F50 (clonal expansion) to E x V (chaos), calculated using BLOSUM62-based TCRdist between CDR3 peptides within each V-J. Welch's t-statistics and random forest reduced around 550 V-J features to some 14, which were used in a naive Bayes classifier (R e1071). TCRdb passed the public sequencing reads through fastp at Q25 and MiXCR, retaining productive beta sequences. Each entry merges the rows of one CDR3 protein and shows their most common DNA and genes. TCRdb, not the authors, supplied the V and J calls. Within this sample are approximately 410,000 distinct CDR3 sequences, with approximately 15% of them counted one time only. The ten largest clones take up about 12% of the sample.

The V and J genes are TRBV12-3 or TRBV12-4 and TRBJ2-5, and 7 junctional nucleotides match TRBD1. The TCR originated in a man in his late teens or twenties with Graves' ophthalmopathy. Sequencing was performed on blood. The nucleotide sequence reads TGTGCCAGCAGTCCCCGACAGGGTAGGGAGACCCAGTACTTC. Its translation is CASSPRQGRETQYF.